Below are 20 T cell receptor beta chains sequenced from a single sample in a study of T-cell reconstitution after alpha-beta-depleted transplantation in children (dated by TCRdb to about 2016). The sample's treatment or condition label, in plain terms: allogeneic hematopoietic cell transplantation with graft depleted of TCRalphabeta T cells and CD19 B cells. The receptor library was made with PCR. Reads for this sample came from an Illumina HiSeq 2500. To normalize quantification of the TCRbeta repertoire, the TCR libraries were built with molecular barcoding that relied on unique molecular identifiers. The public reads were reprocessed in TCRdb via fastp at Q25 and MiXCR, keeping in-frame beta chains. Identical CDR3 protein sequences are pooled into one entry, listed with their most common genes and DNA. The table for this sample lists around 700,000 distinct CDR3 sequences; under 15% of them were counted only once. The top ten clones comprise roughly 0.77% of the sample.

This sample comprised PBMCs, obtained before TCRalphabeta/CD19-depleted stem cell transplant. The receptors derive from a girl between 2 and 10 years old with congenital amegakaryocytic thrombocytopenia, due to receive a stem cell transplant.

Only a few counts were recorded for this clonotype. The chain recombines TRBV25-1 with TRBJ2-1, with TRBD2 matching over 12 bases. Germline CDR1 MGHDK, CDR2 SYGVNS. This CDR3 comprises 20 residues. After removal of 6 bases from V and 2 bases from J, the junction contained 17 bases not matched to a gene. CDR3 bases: TGTGCCAGCAGAGGGAGGGGACTAGCGGGCTCCCGTTTAGCCTACAATGAGCAGTTCTTC. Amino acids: CASRGRGLAGSRLAYNEQFF.

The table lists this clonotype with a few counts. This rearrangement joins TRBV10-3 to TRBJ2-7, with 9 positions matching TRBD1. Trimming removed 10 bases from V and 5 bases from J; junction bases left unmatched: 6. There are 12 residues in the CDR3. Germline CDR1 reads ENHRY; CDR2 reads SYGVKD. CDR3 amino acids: CATGQGRHEQYF. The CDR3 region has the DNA TGTGCCACCGGACAGGGGCGCCACGAGCAGTACTTC.

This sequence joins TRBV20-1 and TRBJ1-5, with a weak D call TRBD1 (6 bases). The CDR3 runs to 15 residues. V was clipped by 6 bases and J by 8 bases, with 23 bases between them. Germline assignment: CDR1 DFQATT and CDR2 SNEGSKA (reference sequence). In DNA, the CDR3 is TGCAGTGCCAGTGGGTCGGACGGGGGCCTGGAGCCCCAGCATTTT. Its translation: CSASGSDGGLEPQHF.

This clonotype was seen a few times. CDR3 DNA sequence: TGTGCCAGCAAGGTAGGGGGCCACGAGCAGTACTTC. Its translation: CASKVGGHEQYF. The rearrangement uses TRBV12-3 or TRBV12-4 and TRBJ2-7, with 7 bases matching TRBD1. The CDR3 totals 12 residues. Trimming removed 7 bases from V and 5 bases from J; junction bases left unmatched: 5.

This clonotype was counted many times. CDR3 sequence: CSAPDRAKNIQYF. The CDR3 region has the DNA TGCAGTGCGCCGGATCGAGCCAAAAACATTCAGTACTTC. The rearrangement joins TRBV20-1 to TRBJ2-4, with D hard to call. The CDR3 spans 13 residues. CDR1 and CDR2 from the germline V gene are DFQATT and SNEGSKA (reference sequence). V gave up 6 bases and J gave up 0 bases, with 9 bases separating them.

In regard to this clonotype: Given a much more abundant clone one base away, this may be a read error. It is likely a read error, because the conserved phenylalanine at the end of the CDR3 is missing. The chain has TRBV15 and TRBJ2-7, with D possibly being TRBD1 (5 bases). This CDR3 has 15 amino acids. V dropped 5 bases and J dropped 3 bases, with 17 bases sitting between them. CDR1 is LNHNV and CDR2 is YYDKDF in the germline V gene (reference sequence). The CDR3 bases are TGTGCCACCAGCGGTCCGAGACAGACCTACTACGAGCAGTACCTC. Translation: CATSGPRQTYYEQYL.

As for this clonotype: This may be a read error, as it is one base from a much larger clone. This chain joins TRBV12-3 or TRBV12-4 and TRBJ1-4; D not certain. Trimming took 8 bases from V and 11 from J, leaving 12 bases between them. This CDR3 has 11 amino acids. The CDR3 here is CASLVSDKLFF. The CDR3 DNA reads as TGTGCCAGCCTGGTTTCTGACAAACTGTTTTTT.

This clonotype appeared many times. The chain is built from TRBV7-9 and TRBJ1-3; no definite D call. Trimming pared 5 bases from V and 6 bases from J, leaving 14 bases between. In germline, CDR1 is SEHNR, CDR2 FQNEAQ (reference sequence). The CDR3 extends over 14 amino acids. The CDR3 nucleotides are TGTGCCAGCAGCCCACCACGTGTAGAAAACACCATATATTTT. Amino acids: CASSPPRVENTIYF. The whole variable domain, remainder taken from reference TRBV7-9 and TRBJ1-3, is DTGVSQNPRHKITKRGQNVTFRCDPISEHNRLYWYRQTLGQGPEFLTYFQNEAQLEKSRLLSDRFSAERPKGSFSTLEIQRTEQGDSAMYLCASSPPRVENTIYFGEGSWLTVV.

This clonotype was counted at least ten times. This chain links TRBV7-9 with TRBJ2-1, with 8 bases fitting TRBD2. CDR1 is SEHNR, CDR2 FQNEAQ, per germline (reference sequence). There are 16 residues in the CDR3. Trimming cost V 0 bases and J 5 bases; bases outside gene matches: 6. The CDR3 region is CASSLAELAANNEQFF. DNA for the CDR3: TGTGCCAGCAGCTTAGCAGAACTAGCGGCGAACAATGAGCAGTTCTTC.

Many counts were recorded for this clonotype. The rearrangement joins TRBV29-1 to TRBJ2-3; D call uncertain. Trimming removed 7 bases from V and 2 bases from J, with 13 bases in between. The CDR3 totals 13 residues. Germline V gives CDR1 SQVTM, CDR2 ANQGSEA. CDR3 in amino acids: CSAENTDTDTQYF. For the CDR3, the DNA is TGCAGCGCAGAAAACACCGACACAGATACGCAGTATTTT.

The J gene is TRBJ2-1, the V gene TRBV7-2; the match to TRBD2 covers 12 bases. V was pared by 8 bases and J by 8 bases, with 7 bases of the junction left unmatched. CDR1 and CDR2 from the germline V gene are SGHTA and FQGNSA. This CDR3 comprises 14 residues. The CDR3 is CASRGLAGFDEQFF. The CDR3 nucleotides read TGTGCCAGCCGTGGACTAGCGGGATTTGATGAGCAGTTCTTC.

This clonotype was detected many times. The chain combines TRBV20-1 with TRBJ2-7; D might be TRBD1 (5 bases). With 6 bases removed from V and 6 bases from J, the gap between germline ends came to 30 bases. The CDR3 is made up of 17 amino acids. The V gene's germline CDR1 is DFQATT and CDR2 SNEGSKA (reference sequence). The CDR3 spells CSAYLTGTHPSKSEQYF. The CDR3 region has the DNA TGCAGTGCGTACCTCACAGGAACCCACCCCTCTAAGTCCGAGCAGTACTTC.

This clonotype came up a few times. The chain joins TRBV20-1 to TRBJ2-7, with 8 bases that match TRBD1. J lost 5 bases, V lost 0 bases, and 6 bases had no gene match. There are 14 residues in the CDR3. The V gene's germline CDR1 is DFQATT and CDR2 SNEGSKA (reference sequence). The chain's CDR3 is CSARDIRGQDEQYF. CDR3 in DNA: TGCAGTGCTAGAGATATCAGGGGGCAGGACGAGCAGTACTTC.

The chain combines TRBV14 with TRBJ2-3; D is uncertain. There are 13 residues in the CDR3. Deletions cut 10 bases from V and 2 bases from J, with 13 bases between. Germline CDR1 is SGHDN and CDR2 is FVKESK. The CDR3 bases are TGTGCCACCTCCTCCCCGCCCACAGATACGCAGTATTTT. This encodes CATSSPPTDTQYF.

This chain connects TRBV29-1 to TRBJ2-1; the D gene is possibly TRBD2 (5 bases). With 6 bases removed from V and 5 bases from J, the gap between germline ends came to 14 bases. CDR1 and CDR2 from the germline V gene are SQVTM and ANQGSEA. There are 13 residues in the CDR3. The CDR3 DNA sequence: TGCAGCGTGGAGGATAGGTCAGACAATGAGCAGTTCTTC. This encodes CSVEDRSDNEQFF.

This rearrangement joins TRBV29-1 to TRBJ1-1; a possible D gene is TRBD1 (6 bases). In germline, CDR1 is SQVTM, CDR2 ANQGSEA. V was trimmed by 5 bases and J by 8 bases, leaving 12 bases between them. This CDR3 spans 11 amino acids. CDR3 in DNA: TGCAGCGTTCCGCAGGGGAGGGAAGCTTTCTTT. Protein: CSVPQGREAFF.

CDR3 sequence reads: CSAPLRLAGGPSSYEQYF. The CDR3 DNA reads TGCAGTGCGCCCCTAAGACTAGCGGGAGGACCAAGCTCCTACGAGCAGTACTTC. This chain joins TRBV20-1 and TRBJ2-7, with TRBD2 matching over 13 bases. V lost 6 bases and J lost 0; bases outside the gene matches: 14. The CDR3 runs to 18 residues. The germline CDR1 and CDR2 sequences are DFQATT and SNEGSKA (reference sequence).

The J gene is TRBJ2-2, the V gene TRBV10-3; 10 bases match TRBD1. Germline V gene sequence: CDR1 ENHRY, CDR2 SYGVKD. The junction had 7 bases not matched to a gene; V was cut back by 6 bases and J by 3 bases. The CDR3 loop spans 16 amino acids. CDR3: CAIRIRDRGDTGELFF. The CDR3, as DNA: TGTGCCATCAGGATCCGGGACAGGGGAGACACCGGGGAGCTGTTTTTT.

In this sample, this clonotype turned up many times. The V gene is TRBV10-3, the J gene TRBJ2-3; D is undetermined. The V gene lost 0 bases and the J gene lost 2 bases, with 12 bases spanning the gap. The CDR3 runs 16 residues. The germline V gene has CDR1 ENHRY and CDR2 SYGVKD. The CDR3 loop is CAISESTRLPTDTQYF. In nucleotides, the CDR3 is TGTGCCATCAGTGAGTCGACTCGACTCCCCACAGATACGCAGTATTTT.

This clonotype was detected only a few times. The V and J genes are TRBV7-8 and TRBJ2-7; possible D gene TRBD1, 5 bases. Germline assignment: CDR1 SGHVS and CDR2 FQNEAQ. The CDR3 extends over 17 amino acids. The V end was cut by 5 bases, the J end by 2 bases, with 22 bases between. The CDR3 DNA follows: TGTGCCAGCAGCCCAAGGGGTCTAGGAGCTATTACCTACGAGCAGTACTTC. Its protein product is CASSPRGLGAITYEQYF.